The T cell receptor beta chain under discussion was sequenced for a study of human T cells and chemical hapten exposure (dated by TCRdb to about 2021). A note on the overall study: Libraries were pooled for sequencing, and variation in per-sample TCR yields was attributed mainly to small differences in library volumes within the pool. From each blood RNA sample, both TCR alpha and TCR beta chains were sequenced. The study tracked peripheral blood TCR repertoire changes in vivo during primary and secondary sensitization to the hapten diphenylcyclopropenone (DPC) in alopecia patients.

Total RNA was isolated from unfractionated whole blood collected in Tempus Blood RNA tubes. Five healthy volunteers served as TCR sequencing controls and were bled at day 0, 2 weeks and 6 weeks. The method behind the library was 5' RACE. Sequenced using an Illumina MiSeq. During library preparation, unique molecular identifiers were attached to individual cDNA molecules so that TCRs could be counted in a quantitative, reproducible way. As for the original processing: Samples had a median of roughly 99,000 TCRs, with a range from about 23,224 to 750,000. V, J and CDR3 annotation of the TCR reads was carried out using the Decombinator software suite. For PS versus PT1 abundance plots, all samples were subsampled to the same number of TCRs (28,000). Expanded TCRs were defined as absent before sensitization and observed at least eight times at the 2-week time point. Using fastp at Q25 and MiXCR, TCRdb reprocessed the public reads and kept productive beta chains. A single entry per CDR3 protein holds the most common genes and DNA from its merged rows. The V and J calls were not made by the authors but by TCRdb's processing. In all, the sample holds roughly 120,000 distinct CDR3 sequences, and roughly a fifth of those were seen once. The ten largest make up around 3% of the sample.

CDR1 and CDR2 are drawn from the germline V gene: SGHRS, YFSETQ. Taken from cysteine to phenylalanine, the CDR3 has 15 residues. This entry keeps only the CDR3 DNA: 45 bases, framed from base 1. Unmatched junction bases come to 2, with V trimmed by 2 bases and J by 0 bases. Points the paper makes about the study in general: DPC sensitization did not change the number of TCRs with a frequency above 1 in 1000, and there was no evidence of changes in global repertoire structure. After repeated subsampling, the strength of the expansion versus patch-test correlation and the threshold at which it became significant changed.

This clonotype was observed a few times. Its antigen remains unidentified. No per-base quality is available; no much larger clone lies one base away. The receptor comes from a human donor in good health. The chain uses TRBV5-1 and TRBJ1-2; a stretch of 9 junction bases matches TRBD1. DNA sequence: TGCGCCAGCAGCTTCGACAGGGGGGCTAACTATGGCTACACCTTC. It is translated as CASSFDRGANYGYTF.